This TCR beta chain is from a study of T cells in Graves' hyperthyroidism and ophthalmopathy. Overall study context: At initial diagnosis, before any treatment had begun, peripheral blood was obtained.

The CDR3 is 13 residues long. Trimming removed 6 bases at V and 7 bases at J, with 13 bases between. Germline V gene sequence: CDR1 MNHEY, CDR2 SVGAGI. This clonotype was seen ten or more times. Hyperthyroidism was newly diagnosed in patients aged 18 to 65 (duration under 2 months). Approximately 10 ml of fresh peripheral blood supplied the PBMCs. Amplification yielded TCR beta CDR3 regions, with RNA transcripts as the source. The HTBI primer set served for first-round RT-PCR of the TCR CDR3. TCRdb redid the calling of the multiplex PCR reads with MiXCR, one entry per CDR3 protein. The table has around 760,000 distinct CDR3 sequences, 30% to 40% seen once.

The chain carries TRBV6-5 and TRBJ1-5; D remains unclear. The sample consisted of blood. The TCR was taken from a woman between 35 and 50 years old with Graves' hyperthyroidism. CDR3 sequence (DNA): TGTGCCAGCAGCCGTCCCCATGGGCAGCCCCAGCATTTT. Translating it yields CASSRPHGQPQHF.